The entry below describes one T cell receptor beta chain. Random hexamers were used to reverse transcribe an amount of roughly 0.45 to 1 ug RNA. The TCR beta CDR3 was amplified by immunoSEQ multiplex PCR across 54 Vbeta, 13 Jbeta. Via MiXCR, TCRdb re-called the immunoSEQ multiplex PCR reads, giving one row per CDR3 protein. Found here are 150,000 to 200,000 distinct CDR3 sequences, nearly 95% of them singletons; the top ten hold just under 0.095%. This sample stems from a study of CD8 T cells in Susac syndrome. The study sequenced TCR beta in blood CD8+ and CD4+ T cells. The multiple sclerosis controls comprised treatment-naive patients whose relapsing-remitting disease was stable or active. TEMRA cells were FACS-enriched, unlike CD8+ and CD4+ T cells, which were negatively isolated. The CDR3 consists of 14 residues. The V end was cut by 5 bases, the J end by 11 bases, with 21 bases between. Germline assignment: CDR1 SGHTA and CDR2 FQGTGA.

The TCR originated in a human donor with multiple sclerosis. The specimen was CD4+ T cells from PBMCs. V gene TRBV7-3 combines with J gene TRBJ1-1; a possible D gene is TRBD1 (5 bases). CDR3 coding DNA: TGTGCCAGCAGCCCCGCGGATTCCAGGGTACCCGCTTTCTTT. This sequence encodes CASSPADSRVPAFF.